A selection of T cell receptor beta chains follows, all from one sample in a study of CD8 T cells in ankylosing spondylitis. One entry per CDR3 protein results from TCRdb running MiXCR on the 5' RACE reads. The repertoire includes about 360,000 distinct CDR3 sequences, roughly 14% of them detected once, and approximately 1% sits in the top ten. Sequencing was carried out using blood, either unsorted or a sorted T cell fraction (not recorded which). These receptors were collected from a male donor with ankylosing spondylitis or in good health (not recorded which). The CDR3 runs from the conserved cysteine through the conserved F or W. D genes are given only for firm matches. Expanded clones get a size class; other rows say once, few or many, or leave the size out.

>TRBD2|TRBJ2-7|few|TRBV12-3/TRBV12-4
CASTRTSGARDEQYF
TGTGCCAGCACCAGGACTAGCGGGGCCCGGGACGAGCAGTACTTC
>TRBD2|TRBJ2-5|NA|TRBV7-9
CASSRYGEGETQYF
TGTGCCAGCAGCCGTTACGGGGAGGGGGAGACCCAGTACTTC
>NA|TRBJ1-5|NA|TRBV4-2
CASSQGGLRVGQPQHF
TGTGCCAGCAGCCAAGGTGGCCTTAGGGTAGGTCAGCCCCAGCATTTT
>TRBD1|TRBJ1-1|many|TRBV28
CASSGQGKEAFF
TGTGCCAGCAGTGGACAGGGGAAGGAAGCTTTCTTT
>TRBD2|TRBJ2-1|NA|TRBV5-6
CASSYLSSGGADEQFF
TGTGCCAGCAGCTACCTATCTAGCGGGGGGGCTGATGAGCAGTTCTTC
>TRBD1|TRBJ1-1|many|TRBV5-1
CASSWDSNTEAFF
TGTGCCAGCAGCTGGGACAGCAACACTGAAGCTTTCTTT
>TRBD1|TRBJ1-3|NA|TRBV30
CAWNYGTGEGNTIYF
TGTGCCTGGAACTACGGGACAGGGGAAGGAAACACCATATATTTT
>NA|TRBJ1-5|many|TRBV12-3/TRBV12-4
CASSLAGASNQPQHF
TGTGCCAGCAGCCTCGCTGGGGCTAGCAATCAGCCCCAGCATTTT
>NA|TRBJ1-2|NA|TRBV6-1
CASSREKGYGYTF
TGTGCCAGCAGCCGGGAGAAAGGCTATGGCTACACCTTC
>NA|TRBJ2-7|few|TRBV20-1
CSASPGLSYEQYF
TGCAGTGCTTCTCCGGGACTCTCCTACGAGCAGTACTTC
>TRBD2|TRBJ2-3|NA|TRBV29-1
CGGREGTDTQYF
TGCGGCGGGCGGGAGGGCACAGATACGCAGTATTTT
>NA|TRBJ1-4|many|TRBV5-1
CASTSGVGGGTNEKLFF
TGCGCCAGCACCTCTGGGGTCGGCGGGGGGACTAATGAAAAACTGTTTTTT
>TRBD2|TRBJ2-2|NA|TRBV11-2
CASSLIEGFLAGVSGELFF
TGTGCCAGCAGCTTAATCGAAGGATTCCTAGCGGGAGTTAGTGGGGAGCTGTTTTTT
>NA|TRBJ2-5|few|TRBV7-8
CASSVNFQETQYF
TGTGCCAGCAGCGTCAACTTCCAAGAGACCCAGTACTTC
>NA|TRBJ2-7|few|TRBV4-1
CASSQGVGRGPYEQYF
TGCGCCAGCAGCCAAGGGGTGGGGAGGGGGCCCTACGAGCAGTACTTC
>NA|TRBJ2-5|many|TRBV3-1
CASSQGGAETQYF
TGTGCCAGCAGCCAAGGGGGGGCCGAGACCCAGTACTTC
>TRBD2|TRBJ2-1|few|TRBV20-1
CSARDGLAGVNEQFF
TGCAGTGCTAGAGATGGGCTAGCGGGAGTGAATGAGCAGTTCTTC
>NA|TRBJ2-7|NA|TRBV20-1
CSASYSYEQYF
TGCAGTGCTAGTTACTCCTACGAGCAGTACTTC
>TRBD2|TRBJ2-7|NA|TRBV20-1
CSASLGLAGGYEQYF
TGCAGTGCTAGCTTGGGACTAGCGGGAGGGTACGAGCAGTACTTC
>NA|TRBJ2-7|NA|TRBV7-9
CASSAQTGTYF
TGTGCCAGCAGCGCCCAGACAGGAACGTACTTC
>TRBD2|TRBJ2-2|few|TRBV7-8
CASSLVRAGEDTGELFF
TGTGCCAGCAGCTTAGTAAGAGCGGGAGAAGACACCGGGGAGCTGTTTTTT
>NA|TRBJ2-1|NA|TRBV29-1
CSAEGGSPTGEQFF
TGCAGCGCCGAGGGGGGCAGCCCCACAGGCGAGCAGTTCTTC
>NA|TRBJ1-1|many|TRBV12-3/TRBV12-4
CASSSGFVEAFF
TGTGCCAGCAGTTCAGGATTTGTTGAAGCTTTCTTT
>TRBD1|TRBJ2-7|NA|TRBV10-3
CAITDGDRGHDEQYF
TGTGCCATCACCGATGGGGACAGGGGGCACGACGAGCAGTACTTC
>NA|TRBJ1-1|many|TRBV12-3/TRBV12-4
CASSFGGARTEAFF
TGTGCCAGCAGTTTTGGAGGGGCCCGCACTGAAGCTTTCTTT
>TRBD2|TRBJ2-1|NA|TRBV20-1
CSAMISGRALGEQFF
TGCAGTGCTATGATTAGCGGGAGGGCCCTCGGTGAGCAGTTCTTC
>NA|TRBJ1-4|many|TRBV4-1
CASSQDGQSEKLFF
TGCGCCAGCAGCCAAGATGGGCAGTCTGAAAAACTGTTTTTT
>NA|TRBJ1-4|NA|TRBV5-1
CASSLAQGREKLFF
TGCGCCAGCAGCTTGGCACAAGGGCGGGAAAAACTGTTTTTT
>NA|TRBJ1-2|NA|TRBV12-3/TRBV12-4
CASSLWGNGYTF
TGTGCCAGCAGTTTGTGGGGAAATGGCTACACCTTC
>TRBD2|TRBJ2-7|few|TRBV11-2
CASSPLGLAGGRSYEQYF
TGTGCCAGCAGCCCCCTCGGACTAGCGGGAGGGCGGTCCTACGAGCAGTACTTC
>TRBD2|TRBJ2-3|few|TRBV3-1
CASSQDAGGGSTDTQYF
TGTGCCAGCAGCCAAGATGCGGGGGGAGGGAGCACAGATACGCAGTATTTT
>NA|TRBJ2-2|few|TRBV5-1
CASVAPSGVGTGELFF
TGCGCCAGCGTGGCCCCATCCGGGGTAGGGACCGGGGAGCTGTTTTTT
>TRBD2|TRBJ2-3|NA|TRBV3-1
CASSRRGGQGTQYF
TGTGCCAGCAGCCGACGGGGGGGTCAAGGTACGCAGTATTTT